The clone carrying this TCR beta chain was found a few times. The antigen is unknown. The second PCR ran about 6 to 11 cycles with a sample-barcoded 5' primer and J-beta primers. Each CDR3 protein is one row after TCRdb ran MiXCR on the 5' RACE reads. The sample records around 1,500,000 distinct CDR3 sequences, 28% being singletons. The individuals who served as donors were healthy Caucasians living in Russia, aged roughly 6 to 95. Total RNA, at least 5 micrograms per sample, came from PBMCs. CDR1 is KGHSH, CDR2 LQKENI, per germline. With 3 bases removed from V and 0 bases from J, the gap between germline ends came to 12 bases. The CDR3 contains 16 residues. These data come from a study of blood T cells in healthy people across ages. Study-wide points: Getting older went along with TCR beta diversity per million T cells dropping roughly linearly. More naive CD4+ cells and higher diversity were found in long-lived than in aged donors.

The chain uses TRBV18 and TRBJ2-1; perhaps TRBD2 as D (5 bases). The sequence was collected from a woman in her twenties or thirties in good health. Source material: blood. CDR3 sequence (DNA): TGTGCCAGCTCACCGCTGGTAGCGACCTCCTACAATGAGCAGTTCTTC. Amino acid sequence: CASSPLVATSYNEQFF.